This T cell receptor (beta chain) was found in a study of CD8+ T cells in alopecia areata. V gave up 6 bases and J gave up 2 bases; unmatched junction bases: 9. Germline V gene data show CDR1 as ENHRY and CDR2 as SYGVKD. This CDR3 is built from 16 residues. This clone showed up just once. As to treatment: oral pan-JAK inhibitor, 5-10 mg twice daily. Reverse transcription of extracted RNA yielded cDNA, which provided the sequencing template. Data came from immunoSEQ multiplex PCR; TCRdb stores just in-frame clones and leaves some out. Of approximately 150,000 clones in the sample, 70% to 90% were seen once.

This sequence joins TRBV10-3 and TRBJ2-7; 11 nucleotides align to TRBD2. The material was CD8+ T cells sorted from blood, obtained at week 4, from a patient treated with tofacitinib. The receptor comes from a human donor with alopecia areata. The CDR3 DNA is TGTGCCATCAGGAGGGAGGGACTAGCGGATACCTACGAGCAGTACTTC. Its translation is CAIRREGLADTYEQYF.